These 25 T cell receptor beta chains were all obtained from the same sample, sequenced in a study of shared clonotypes between healthy human individuals. CD45RO-negative, CCR7-selected cells formed the naive CD8 fraction, which excluded terminally differentiated effector memory CD45RA+ cells. TCRdb keeps only in-frame clones here, not all; method: immunoSEQ multiplex PCR. The sample yields hundreds of thousands of clones, about 96% seen once. The material sequenced was naive CD8+ T cells sorted from blood. The receptors come from a woman aged 25 to 39 in good health.

This clone has just one count. The chain carries TRBV19 and TRBJ2-7, with a possible D match to TRBD2 (6 bases). Germline CDR1 is LNHDA and CDR2 is SQIVND (reference sequence). Trimming pared 3 bases from V and 0 bases from J, leaving 12 bases between. The CDR3 sequence is 15 residues long. In DNA form, the CDR3 reads TGTGCCAGTAGTATGGGCAGCGGGCGCTCCTACGAGCAGTACTTC. This codes for CASSMGSGRSYEQYF.

This clone was observed a single time. This chain uses TRBV15 with TRBJ2-1; no reliable D call. The CDR3 is 11 residues long. The germline V and J ends were trimmed by 1 base and 8 bases, with 3 bases remaining between them. In germline, CDR1 is LNHNV, CDR2 YYDKDF (reference sequence). CDR3 protein: CATSRGYEQFF. CDR3 nucleotide sequence: TGTGCCACCAGCAGAGGATATGAGCAGTTCTTC.

The chain uses TRBV7-9 and TRBJ1-2; no reliable D call. From germline, CDR1 is SEHNR and CDR2 FQNEAQ (reference sequence). V lost 5 bases, J lost 1 base, and 17 bases lay in between. The CDR3 is 16 amino acids. The CDR3 is CASSPVLTAVNYGYTF. The CDR3 region has the DNA TGTGCCAGCAGCCCGGTGCTCACAGCGGTTAACTATGGCTACACCTTC.

The chain recombines TRBV6-5 with TRBJ1-1; maybe TRBD1 (6 bases). Trimming removed 7 bases from V and 8 bases from J, with 14 bases in between. Looked up from germline, CDR1 is MNHEY and CDR2 is SVGAGI. The CDR3 runs to 12 residues. For the CDR3, the DNA is TGTGCCAGCAACGAGGGGGGGCGCGAAGCTTTCTTT. It is translated as CASNEGGREAFF.

The rearrangement joins TRBV7-9 to TRBJ1-5; D is ambiguous. Trimming shortened V by 1 base and J by 7 bases, and 8 bases separated the two germline ends. The CDR3 extends over 13 amino acids. Germline CDR1 is SEHNR and CDR2 is FQNEAQ (reference sequence). CDR3: CASSLVAGQPQHF. The CDR3 DNA reads TGTGCCAGCAGCTTAGTCGCGGGCCAGCCCCAGCATTTT.

The V and J genes are TRBV6-5 and TRBJ2-7, with D tentatively TRBD1 (6 bases). Trimming cost V 4 bases and J 1 base, with 11 bases left between them. CDR1 and CDR2 from the germline V gene are MNHEY and SVGAGI. The CDR3 runs to 14 residues. CDR3 nucleotide sequence: TGTGCCAGCAGTTTGGGACACGAATCCTACGAGCAGTACTTC. Residues: CASSLGHESYEQYF.

V and J are TRBV27 and TRBJ2-7; D is unclear. V gave up 4 bases and J gave up 3 bases, with 10 bases separating them. This CDR3 region has 13 residues. CDR1 and CDR2 (germline): MNHEY, SMNVEV (reference sequence). In DNA form, the CDR3 reads TGTGCCAGCAGTTACCAGGTCGGCTACGAGCAGTACTTC. It yields the protein CASSYQVGYEQYF.

The rearrangement uses TRBV6-1 and TRBJ2-5; possibly TRBD1 or TRBD2 for D (5 bases each). CDR1 is MNHNS and CDR2 is SASEGT in the germline V gene. This CDR3 is built from 18 residues. V was clipped by 0 bases and J by 5 bases, with 22 bases between them. CDR3 residues: CASSEAHGGLGTVETQYF. CDR3 DNA sequence: TGTGCCAGCAGTGAAGCCCACGGAGGTTTAGGGACGGTCGAGACCCAGTACTTC.

This rearrangement joins TRBV19 to TRBJ1-1; 8 bases align to TRBD1. V was clipped by 7 bases and J by 4 bases; unmatched bases: 5. CDR1 LNHDA and CDR2 SQIVND come from the germline V gene (reference sequence). The CDR3 is 13 residues long. The CDR3 DNA is TGTGCCAGTACCCCCACAGGGGGCACTGAAGCTTTCTTT. It specifies CASTPTGGTEAFF. The variable domain in full, with the rest retrieved from reference TRBV19 and TRBJ1-1, is DGGITQSPKYLFRKEGQNVTLSCEQNLNHDAMYWYRQDPGQGLRLIYYSQIVNDFQKGDIAEGYSVSREKKESFPLTVTSAQKNPTAFYLCASTPTGGTEAFFGQGTRLTVV.

The V and J genes are TRBV28 and TRBJ2-1; the match to TRBD2 covers 14 bases. The germline V gene has CDR1 MDHEN and CDR2 SYDVKM. This CDR3 is 15 amino acids long. Trimming at V came to 6 bases and at J to 10 bases, leaving 8 bases not matched to a gene. The DNA of the CDR3 is TGTGCCAGCAGCCTGACTAGCGGGAGGGTTGGGGAGCAGTTCTTC. Translation gives CASSLTSGRVGEQFF.

V usage is TRBV10-2 and J usage is TRBJ2-3, with no clear D. The V gene's germline CDR1 is WSHSY and CDR2 SAAADI. This CDR3 comprises 16 residues. With 1 base removed from V and 4 bases from J, the gap between germline ends came to 15 bases. CDR3 DNA sequence: TGCGCCAGCAGTGAGTTCTCGGTGGTTTTCGCAGATACGCAGTATTTT. This codes for CASSEFSVVFADTQYF.

In DNA, the CDR3 is TGTGCCAGCAGCAAGGACTCCCTCGGCAGGGGCTATCAGCCCCAGCATTTT. Protein product: CASSKDSLGRGYQPQHF. This chain connects TRBV21-1 to TRBJ1-5; TRBD1 is the table's D call, not checked against the DNA. TRBV21-1 is a pseudogene segment. There are 17 residues in the CDR3.

The V gene is TRBV11-2, the J gene TRBJ2-7; D gene unclear. V dropped 5 bases and J dropped 0 bases, with 2 bases sitting between them. There are 11 residues in the CDR3. CDR1 is SGHAT, CDR2 FQNNGV, per germline. CDR3: CASSDSYEQYF. DNA of the CDR3: TGTGCCAGCAGCGACTCCTACGAGCAGTACTTC.

The CDR3 loop is CASSFLASYTDTQYF. CDR3 in DNA: TGTGCCAGCAGTTTCCTAGCATCGTACACAGATACGCAGTATTTT. The chain recombines TRBV28 with TRBJ2-3; the D gene is possibly TRBD2 (5 bases). This CDR3 spans 15 amino acids. Trimming removed 3 bases from V and 2 bases from J, with 12 bases in between. From germline, CDR1 is MDHEN and CDR2 SYDVKM.

This clone was seen a handful of times. The chain uses TRBV19 and TRBJ2-2; TRBD1 matches 8 bases. After removal of 8 bases from V and 6 bases from J, the junction contained 5 bases not matched to a gene. The CDR3 is made up of 13 amino acids. Germline V gene lookup returns CDR1 LNHDA and CDR2 SQIVND (reference sequence). As DNA, the CDR3 is TGTGCCAGTCTGGACAGGGCGGCCGGGGAGCTGTTTTTT. As protein: CASLDRAAGELFF. The entire variable domain, with the rest obtained from reference TRBV19 and TRBJ2-2, is as follows: DGGITQSPKYLFRKEGQNVTLSCEQNLNHDAMYWYRQDPGQGLRLIYYSQIVNDFQKGDIAEGYSVSREKKESFPLTVTSAQKNPTAFYLCASLDRAAGELFFGEGSRLTVL.

This chain connects TRBV6-5 to TRBJ2-1; 7 bases line up with TRBD2. CDR3 length equals 15 residues. Germline V gives CDR1 MNHEY, CDR2 SVGAGI. J gave up 7 bases and V 2 bases, and 8 bases lay outside the gene matches. CDR3 residues: CASSYAGEMNNEQFF. CDR3 bases: TGTGCCAGCAGTTACGCGGGGGAAATGAATAATGAGCAGTTCTTC.

The rearrangement joins TRBV6-5 to TRBJ2-7; TRBD1 matches 8 bases. The CDR3 contains 14 residues. The germline V gene encodes CDR1 MNHEY and CDR2 SVGAGI. With V trimmed by 7 bases and J by 6 bases, 11 bases remained unmatched. CDR3 protein: CASTPTGDHLEQYF. In DNA, the CDR3 is TGTGCCAGCACCCCGACAGGGGATCACCTCGAGCAGTACTTC.

J is TRBJ1-5 and V is TRBV11-2; D is ambiguous. CDR3 size: 15 residues. V was cut by 0 bases and J by 1 base, with 7 bases left in between. Germline V lookup: CDR1 SGHAT, CDR2 FQNNGV. The CDR3 bases are TGTGCCAGCAGCTTAGACCCGGGGAGCAATCAGCCCCAGCATTTT. Its protein is CASSLDPGSNQPQHF.

CDR3 nucleotide sequence: TGTGCCAGCAGCTTAACAGGTTCTGGGGCCAACGTCCTGACTTTC. This codes for CASSLTGSGANVLTF. The gene calls are TRBV5-4 and TRBJ2-6; D might be TRBD1 (5 bases). From germline, CDR1 is SGHNT and CDR2 YYREEE (reference sequence). V lost 2 bases, J lost 1 base, and 7 bases lay in between. This CDR3 is 15 amino acids long.

The chain uses TRBV7-9 and TRBJ2-5; TRBD1 aligns across 7 bases. The V gene's germline CDR1 is SEHNR and CDR2 FQNEAQ (reference sequence). The CDR3 is made up of 14 amino acids. The V segment lost 4 bases and the J segment 2 bases; nucleotides outside the gene matches: 4. The CDR3 sequence is CASSYDRVQETQYF. DNA of the CDR3: TGTGCCAGCAGCTACGACAGGGTTCAAGAGACCCAGTACTTC. Full variable domain (remainder filled in from reference TRBV7-9 and TRBJ2-5): DTGVSQNPRHKITKRGQNVTFRCDPISEHNRLYWYRQTLGQGPEFLTYFQNEAQLEKSRLLSDRFSAERPKGSFSTLEIQRTEQGDSAMYLCASSYDRVQETQYFGPGTRLLVL.

V is TRBV5-4 and J is TRBJ1-2, with unresolved D. This CDR3 region has 15 residues. Trimming took off 0 bases at V and 6 bases at J, with 15 bases between the two ends. Germline CDR1 and CDR2: SGHNT and YYREEE (reference sequence). The CDR3 loop is CASSLDTTFFHGYTF. DNA of the CDR3: TGTGCCAGCAGCTTGGACACGACCTTTTTTCATGGCTACACCTTC. Looking up the rest from reference TRBV5-4 and TRBJ1-2 gives the full variable domain: ETGVTQSPTHLIKTRGQQVTLRCSSQSGHNTVSWYQQALGQGPQFIFQYYREEENGRGNFPPRFSGLQFPNYSSELNVNALELDDSALYLCASSLDTTFFHGYTFGSGTRLTVV.

This clone has only one observation. The chain couples TRBV5-6 to TRBJ2-7, with D perhaps matching TRBD2 (6 bases). The germline V and J ends were trimmed by 1 base and 5 bases, with 19 bases remaining between them. The length of the CDR3 is 16 residues. The germline V gene has CDR1 SGHDT and CDR2 YYEEEE. This CDR3 is CASSLLSGGSPNEQYF. In DNA, the CDR3 is TGTGCCAGCAGCTTGCTTTCTGGGGGGAGCCCCAACGAGCAGTACTTC.

This chain joins TRBV4-1 and TRBJ2-7, with TRBD2 matching 11 bases. With 0 bases clipped from V and 2 bases from J, the junction kept 0 bases outside the gene matches. Germline loops: CDR1 MGHRA, CDR2 YSYEKL. The CDR3 loop spans 15 amino acids. CDR3 residues: CASSQELAGAYEQYF. The CDR3 nucleotides read TGCGCCAGCAGCCAAGAACTAGCGGGAGCCTACGAGCAGTACTTC.

The J gene is TRBJ2-1, the V gene TRBV7-9, with 10 positions matching TRBD1. CDR3 length equals 15 residues. Germline loops: CDR1 SEHNR, CDR2 FQNEAQ (reference sequence). V was pared by 7 bases and J by 3 bases, with 6 bases of the junction left unmatched. Written as DNA, the CDR3 is TGTGCCAGCACCACCGGGACAGGGGACTACAATGAGCAGTTCTTC. It specifies CASTTGTGDYNEQFF.

V usage is TRBV2 and J usage is TRBJ2-2; 7 bases fit TRBD1. Germline V gene sequence: CDR1 SNHLY, CDR2 FYNNEI. CDR3 length: 14 amino acids. The V gene end was trimmed by 7 bases and the J gene end by 1 base; junction bases not matched to a gene: 3. The CDR3, as DNA: TGTGCCAGCACCGGGACAGAGAACACCGGGGAGCTGTTTTTT. It encodes CASTGTENTGELFF.